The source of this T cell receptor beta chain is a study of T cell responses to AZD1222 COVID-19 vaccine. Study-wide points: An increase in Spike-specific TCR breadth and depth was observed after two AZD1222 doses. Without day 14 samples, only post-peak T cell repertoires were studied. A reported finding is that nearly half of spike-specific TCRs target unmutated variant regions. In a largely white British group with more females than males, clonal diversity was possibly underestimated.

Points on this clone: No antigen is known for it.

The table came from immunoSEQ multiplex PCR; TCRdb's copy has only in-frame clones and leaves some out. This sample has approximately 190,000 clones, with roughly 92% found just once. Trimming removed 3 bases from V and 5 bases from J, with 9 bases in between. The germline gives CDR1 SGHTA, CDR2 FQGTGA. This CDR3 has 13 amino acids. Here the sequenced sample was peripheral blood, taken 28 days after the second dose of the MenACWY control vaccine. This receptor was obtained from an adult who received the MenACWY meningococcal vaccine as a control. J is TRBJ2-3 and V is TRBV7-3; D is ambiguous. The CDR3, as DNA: TGTGCCAGCAGCTTCGGCAACGGAGATACGCAGTATTTT. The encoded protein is CASSFGNGDTQYF.